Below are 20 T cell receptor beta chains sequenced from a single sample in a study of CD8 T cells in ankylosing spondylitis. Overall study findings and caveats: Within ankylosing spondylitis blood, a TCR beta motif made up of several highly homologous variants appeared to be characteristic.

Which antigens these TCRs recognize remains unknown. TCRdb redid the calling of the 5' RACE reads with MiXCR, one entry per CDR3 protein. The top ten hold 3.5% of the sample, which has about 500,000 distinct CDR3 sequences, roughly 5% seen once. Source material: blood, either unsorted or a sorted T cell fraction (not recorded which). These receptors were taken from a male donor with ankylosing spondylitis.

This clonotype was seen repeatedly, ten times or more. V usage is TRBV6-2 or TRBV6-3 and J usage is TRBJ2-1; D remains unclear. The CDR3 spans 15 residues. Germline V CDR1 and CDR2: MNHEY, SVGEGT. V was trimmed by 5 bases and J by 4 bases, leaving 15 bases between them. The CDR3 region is CASSTRPARYNEQFF. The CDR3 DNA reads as TGTGCCAGCAGTACCCGCCCAGCCAGGTACAATGAGCAGTTCTTC.

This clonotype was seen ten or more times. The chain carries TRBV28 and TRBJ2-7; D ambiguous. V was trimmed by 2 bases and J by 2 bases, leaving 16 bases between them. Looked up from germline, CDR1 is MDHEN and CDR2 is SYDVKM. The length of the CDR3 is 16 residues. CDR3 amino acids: CASSLVAPPNTYEQYF. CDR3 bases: TGTGCCAGCAGTTTAGTAGCACCGCCCAATACCTACGAGCAGTACTTC.

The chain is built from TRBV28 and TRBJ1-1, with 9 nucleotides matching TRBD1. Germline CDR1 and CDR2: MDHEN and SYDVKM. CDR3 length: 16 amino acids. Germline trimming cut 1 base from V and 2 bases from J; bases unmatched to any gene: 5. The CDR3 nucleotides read TGTGCCAGCAGTTTATACGGGACAGGGCTTAACACTGAAGCTTTCTTT. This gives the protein CASSLYGTGLNTEAFF.

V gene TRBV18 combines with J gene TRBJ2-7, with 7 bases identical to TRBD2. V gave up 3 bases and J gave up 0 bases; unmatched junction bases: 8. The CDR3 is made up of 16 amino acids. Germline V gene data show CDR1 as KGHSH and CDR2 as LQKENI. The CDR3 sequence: CASSPGRAISSYEQYF. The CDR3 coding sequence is TGTGCCAGCTCACCTGGGAGGGCAATCAGCTCCTACGAGCAGTACTTC. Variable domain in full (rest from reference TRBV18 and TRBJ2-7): NAGVMQNPRHLVRRRGQEARLRCSPMKGHSHVYWYRQLPEEGLKFMVYLQKENIIDESGMPKERFSAEFPKEGPSILRIQQVVRGDSAAYFCASSPGRAISSYEQYFGPGTRLTVT.

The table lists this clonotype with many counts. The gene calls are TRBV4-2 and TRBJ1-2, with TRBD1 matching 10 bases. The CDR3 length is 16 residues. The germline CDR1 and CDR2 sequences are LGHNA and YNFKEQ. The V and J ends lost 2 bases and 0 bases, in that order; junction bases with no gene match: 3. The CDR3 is CASSQPGQGANYGYTF. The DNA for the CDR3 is TGTGCCAGCAGCCAACCCGGACAGGGGGCTAACTATGGCTACACCTTC.

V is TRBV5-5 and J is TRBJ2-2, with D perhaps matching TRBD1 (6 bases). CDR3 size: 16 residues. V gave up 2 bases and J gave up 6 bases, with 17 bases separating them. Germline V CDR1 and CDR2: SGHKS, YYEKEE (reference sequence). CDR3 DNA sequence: TGTGCCAGCAGCTTAAGACAGGCCAGAGCGGCCGGGGAGCTGTTTTTT. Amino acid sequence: CASSLRQARAAGELFF.

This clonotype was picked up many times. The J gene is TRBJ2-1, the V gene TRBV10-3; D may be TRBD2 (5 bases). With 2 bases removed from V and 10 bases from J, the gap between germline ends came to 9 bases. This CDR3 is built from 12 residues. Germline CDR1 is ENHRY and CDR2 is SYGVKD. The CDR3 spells CAISETGGEQFF. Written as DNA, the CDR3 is TGTGCCATCAGTGAGACGGGCGGGGAGCAGTTCTTC.

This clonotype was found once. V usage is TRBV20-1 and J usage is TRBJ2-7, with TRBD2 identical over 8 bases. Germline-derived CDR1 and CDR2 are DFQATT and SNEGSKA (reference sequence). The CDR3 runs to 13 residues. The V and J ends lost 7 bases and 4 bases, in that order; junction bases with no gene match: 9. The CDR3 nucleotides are TGCAGTGTTACGGGGGGGCCAAGATACGAGCAGTACTTC. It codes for CSVTGGPRYEQYF.

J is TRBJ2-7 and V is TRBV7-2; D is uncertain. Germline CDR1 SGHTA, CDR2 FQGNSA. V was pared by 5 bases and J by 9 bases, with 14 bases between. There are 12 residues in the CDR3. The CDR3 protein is CASSVQKSRQYF. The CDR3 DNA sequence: TGTGCCAGCAGCGTCCAGAAATCCCGGCAGTACTTC.

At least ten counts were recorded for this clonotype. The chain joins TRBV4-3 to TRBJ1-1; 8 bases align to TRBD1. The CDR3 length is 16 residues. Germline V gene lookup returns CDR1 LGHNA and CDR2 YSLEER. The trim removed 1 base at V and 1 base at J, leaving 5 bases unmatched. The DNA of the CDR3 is TGCGCCAGCAGCCAAGGTTCCGGGACAGGGAACACTGAAGCTTTCTTT. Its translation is CASSQGSGTGNTEAFF.

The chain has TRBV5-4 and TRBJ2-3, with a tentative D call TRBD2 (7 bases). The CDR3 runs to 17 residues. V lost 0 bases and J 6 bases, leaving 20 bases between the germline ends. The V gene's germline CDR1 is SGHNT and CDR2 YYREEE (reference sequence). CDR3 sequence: CASSLEVARGRVDTQYF. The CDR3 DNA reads TGTGCCAGCAGCTTGGAAGTAGCGCGGGGGCGTGTTGATACGCAGTATTTT.

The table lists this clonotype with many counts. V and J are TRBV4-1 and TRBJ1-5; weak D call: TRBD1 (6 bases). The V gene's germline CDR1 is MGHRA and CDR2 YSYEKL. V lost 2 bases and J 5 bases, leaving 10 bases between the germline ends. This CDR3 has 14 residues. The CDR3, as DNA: TGCGCCAGCAGCCAAAAACAGGGATATCAGCCCCAGCATTTT. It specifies CASSQKQGYQPQHF.

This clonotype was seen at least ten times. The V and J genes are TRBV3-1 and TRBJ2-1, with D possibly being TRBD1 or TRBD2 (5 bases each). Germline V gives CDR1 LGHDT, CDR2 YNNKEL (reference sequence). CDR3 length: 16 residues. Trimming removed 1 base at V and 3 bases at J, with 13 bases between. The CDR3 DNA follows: TGTGCCAGCAGCCAAGGGGGGATCGGATACTACAATGAGCAGTTCTTC. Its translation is CASSQGGIGYYNEQFF.

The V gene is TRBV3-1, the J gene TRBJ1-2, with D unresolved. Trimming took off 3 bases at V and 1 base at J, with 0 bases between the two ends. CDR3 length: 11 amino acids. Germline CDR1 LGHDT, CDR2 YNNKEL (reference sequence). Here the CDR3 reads CASSHNYGYTF. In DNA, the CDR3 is TGTGCCAGCAGCCATAACTATGGCTACACCTTC.

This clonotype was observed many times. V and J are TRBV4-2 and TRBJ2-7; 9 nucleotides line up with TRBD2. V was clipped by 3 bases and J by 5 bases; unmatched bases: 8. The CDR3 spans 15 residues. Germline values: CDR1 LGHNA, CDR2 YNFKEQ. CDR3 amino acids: CASSQDVAGVNEQYF. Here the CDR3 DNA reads TGTGCCAGCAGCCAGGATGTAGCGGGAGTAAACGAGCAGTACTTC.

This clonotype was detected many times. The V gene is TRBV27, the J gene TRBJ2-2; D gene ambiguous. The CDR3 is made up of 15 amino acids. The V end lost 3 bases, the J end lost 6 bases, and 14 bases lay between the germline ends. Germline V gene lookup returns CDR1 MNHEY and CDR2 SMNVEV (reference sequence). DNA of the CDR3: TGTGCCAGCAGTTTTGGCACTATTGCCCCCGGGGAGCTGTTTTTT. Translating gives CASSFGTIAPGELFF.

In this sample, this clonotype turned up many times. CDR3 DNA: TGCAGTGCCGGCCGCGCGGCTAGCACAGATACGCAGTATTTT. Translating it yields CSAGRAASTDTQYF. V usage is TRBV20-1 and J usage is TRBJ2-3; D not resolved. This CDR3 has 14 amino acids. Germline V lookup: CDR1 DFQATT, CDR2 SNEGSKA (reference sequence). The V end lost 6 bases, the J end lost 0 bases, and 13 bases lay between the germline ends.

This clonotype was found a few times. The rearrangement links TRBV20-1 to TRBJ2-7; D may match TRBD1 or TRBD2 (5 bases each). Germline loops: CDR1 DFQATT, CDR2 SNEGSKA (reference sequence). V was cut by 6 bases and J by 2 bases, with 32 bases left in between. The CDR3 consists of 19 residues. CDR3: CSAPPPGPRSQTATYEQYF. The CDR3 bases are TGCAGTGCACCTCCCCCGGGACCACGCTCCCAGACGGCGACCTACGAGCAGTACTTC.

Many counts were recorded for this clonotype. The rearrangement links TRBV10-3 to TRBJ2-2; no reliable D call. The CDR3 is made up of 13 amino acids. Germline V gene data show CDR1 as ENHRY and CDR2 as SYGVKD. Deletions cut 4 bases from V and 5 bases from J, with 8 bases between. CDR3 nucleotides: TGTGCCATCAGTGTCGTGGGGACCGGGGAGCTGTTTTTT. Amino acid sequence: CAISVVGTGELFF.

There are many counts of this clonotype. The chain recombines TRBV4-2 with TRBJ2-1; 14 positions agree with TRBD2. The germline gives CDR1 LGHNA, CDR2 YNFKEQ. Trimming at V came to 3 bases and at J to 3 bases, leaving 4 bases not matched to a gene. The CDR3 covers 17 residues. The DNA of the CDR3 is TGTGCCAGCAGCCACGTTGGGACTAGCGGGAGCTACAATGAGCAGTTCTTC. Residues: CASSHVGTSGSYNEQFF.